These 21 T cell receptor beta chains were all obtained from the same sample, sequenced in a study of shared clonotypes between healthy human individuals. CD45RO-negative cells were positively selected for CCR7, leaving out terminally differentiated effector memory CD45RA+ cells. This table comes from immunoSEQ multiplex PCR, and its TCRdb copy is limited to in-frame clones, with some not included. The sample carries roughly 2,000,000 clones, just under 95% recorded once. The sample comprised naive CD8+ T cells sorted from blood. The receptors here all came from a man between 18 and 35 years old in good health.

The rearrangement links TRBV2 to TRBJ2-7, with TRBD1 matching over 8 bases. The germline CDR1 and CDR2 sequences are SNHLY and FYNNEI. The CDR3 is 17 residues long. V was clipped by 1 base and J by 5 bases; unmatched bases: 13. This CDR3 is CASSEVQGAVWPHEQYF. DNA for the CDR3: TGTGCCAGCAGTGAAGTTCAGGGGGCGGTTTGGCCCCACGAGCAGTACTTC.

V and J are TRBV10-3 and TRBJ2-7, with TRBD2 identical over 7 bases. Germline lookup yields CDR1 ENHRY and CDR2 SYGVKD. This CDR3 contains 13 residues. V was clipped by 10 bases and J by 3 bases; unmatched bases: 9. The CDR3 DNA reads as TGTGCCACGACTAGCAGCAGCGACTACGAGCAGTACTTC. Translating gives CATTSSSDYEQYF.

V is TRBV2 and J is TRBJ1-5, with a possible D match to TRBD1 (5 bases). The CDR3 sequence is 16 residues long. The V end was cut by 5 bases, the J end by 5 bases, with 19 bases between. Germline CDR1 and CDR2: SNHLY and FYNNEI. The CDR3 bases are TGTGCCAGCAGTAACAATCGGGACGGTGGGGATCAGCCCCAGCATTTT. As protein: CASSNNRDGGDQPQHF.

This chain links TRBV19 with TRBJ1-1, with a possible D match to TRBD1 (5 bases). CDR1 and CDR2 (germline): LNHDA, SQIVND (reference sequence). Deletions cut 6 bases from V and 0 bases from J, with 8 bases between. The CDR3 has 13 amino acids. Written as DNA, the CDR3 is TGTGCCAGTAGCTCAGGGATGAACACTGAAGCTTTCTTT. Translation gives CASSSGMNTEAFF.

The chain recombines TRBV5-4 with TRBJ2-1; the D gene is possibly TRBD2 (6 bases). Germline V CDR1 and CDR2: SGHNT, YYREEE (reference sequence). There are 17 residues in the CDR3. The V and J ends lost 0 bases and 5 bases respectively, with 18 bases between them. The CDR3, as DNA: TGTGCCAGCAGCTTGGCCGTTTTGGAGGGTAAGGACAATGAGCAGTTCTTC. Translating it yields CASSLAVLEGKDNEQFF.

The chain is built from TRBV13 and TRBJ2-7, with TRBD2 identical over 11 bases. The junction had 3 bases not matched to a gene; V was cut back by 5 bases and J by 0 bases. There are 15 residues in the CDR3. The germline CDR1 and CDR2 sequences are PRHDT and FYEKMQ (reference sequence). The CDR3 DNA reads as TGTGCCAGCAGCAATAGCGGGGGGGCCTCCTACGAGCAGTACTTC. Protein sequence: CASSNSGGASYEQYF. Full variable domain (missing parts from reference TRBV13 and TRBJ2-7): AAGVIQSPRHLIKEKRETATLKCYPIPRHDTVYWYQQGPGQDPQFLISFYEKMQSDKGSIPDRFSAQQFSDYHSELNMSSLELGDSALYFCASSNSGGASYEQYFGPGTRLTVT.

The J gene is TRBJ2-7, the V gene TRBV5-6; tentatively, D is TRBD1 (6 bases). Germline lookup yields CDR1 SGHDT and CDR2 YYEEEE. The CDR3 covers 17 residues. Trimming removed 0 bases at V and 2 bases at J, with 18 bases between. The CDR3 is CASSLAAGQGYPYEQYF. As DNA, the CDR3 is TGTGCCAGCAGCTTGGCCGCTGGGCAGGGGTATCCCTACGAGCAGTACTTC.

This clone appeared a single time. The V and J genes are TRBV5-6 and TRBJ2-2; D remains ambiguous. Germline V lookup: CDR1 SGHDT, CDR2 YYEEEE. V was shortened by 1 base and J by 7 bases, with 14 bases between the two germline ends. This CDR3 spans 15 amino acids. The CDR3 DNA reads TGTGCCAGCAGCTTGCCGACGGCGGCAGGCGGGGAGCTGTTTTTT. It codes for CASSLPTAAGGELFF.

The V and J genes are TRBV4-3 and TRBJ2-1, with 8 nucleotides matching TRBD2. CDR3 length: 16 amino acids. The junction had 9 bases not matched to a gene; V was cut back by 4 bases and J by 4 bases. CDR1 LGHNA and CDR2 YSLEER come from the germline V gene. CDR3 DNA sequence: TGCGCCAGCAGCCCTGCTCCAGCGGGAGAGTACAATGAGCAGTTCTTC. Encoded protein: CASSPAPAGEYNEQFF.

The CDR3: CASSQDPGGRWYNEQFF. The CDR3, as DNA: TGCGCCAGCAGCCAAGATCCAGGAGGTCGGTGGTACAATGAGCAGTTCTTC. The J gene is TRBJ2-1, the V gene TRBV4-1, with D possibly TRBD2 on 5 matching bases. Germline CDR1 is MGHRA and CDR2 is YSYEKL. Trimming cost V 0 bases and J 4 bases, with 16 bases left between them. This CDR3 region has 17 residues.

The CDR3 DNA sequence: TGTGCCAGCAGTGTCGGTAGGGGCCCTGACTATGGCTACACCTTC. Its translation is CASSVGRGPDYGYTF. The chain is built from TRBV6-1 and TRBJ1-2; possibly TRBD1 for D (5 bases). V was trimmed by 4 bases and J by 3 bases, leaving 15 bases between them. The CDR3 contains 15 residues. Germline V gene data show CDR1 as MNHNS and CDR2 as SASEGT.

The rearrangement joins TRBV2 to TRBJ2-2; D is unclear. Trimming shortened V by 1 base and J by 6 bases, and 15 bases separated the two germline ends. This CDR3 contains 16 residues. The germline V gene has CDR1 SNHLY and CDR2 FYNNEI. Written as DNA, the CDR3 is TGTGCCAGCAGTGAAGTAGGATGGCAGATGGCCGGGGAGCTGTTTTTT. It yields the protein CASSEVGWQMAGELFF. Based on the CDR3 plus reference TRBV2 and TRBJ2-2, the full variable domain is EPEVTQTPSHQVTQMGQEVILRCVPISNHLYFYWYRQILGQKVEFLVSFYNNEISEKSEIFDDQFSVERPDGSNFTLKIRSTKLEDSAMYFCASSEVGWQMAGELFFGEGSRLTVL.

V and J are TRBV5-1 and TRBJ1-1; weak D call: TRBD1 (5 bases). V lost 3 bases, J lost 5 bases, and 17 bases lay in between. Germline CDR1 is SGHRS and CDR2 is YFSETQ. The CDR3 spans 15 residues. CDR3 nucleotides: TGCGCCAGCAGCTATTGGACACCTAGAGAAACTGAAGCTTTCTTT. It is translated as CASSYWTPRETEAFF.

The CDR3 DNA reads as TGTGCCAGCAGTTGGCCCGGGACAGGGGATAATGAGCAGTTCTTC. Amino acids: CASSWPGTGDNEQFF. The rearrangement joins TRBV6-6 to TRBJ2-1; 10 nucleotides match TRBD1. Unmatched junction bases numbered 7, after V lost 4 bases and J lost 7 bases. Germline-derived CDR1 and CDR2 are MNHNY and SVGAGI (reference sequence). The CDR3 is 15 amino acids.

The chain has TRBV7-9 and TRBJ1-6; D gene unclear. V lost 5 bases, J lost 8 bases, and 10 bases lay in between. The CDR3 covers 13 residues. The germline CDR1 and CDR2 sequences are SEHNR and FQNEAQ (reference sequence). The CDR3 nucleotides are TGTGCCAGCAGCCCAAAGTGGGATTCACCCCTCCACTTT. Amino acid sequence: CASSPKWDSPLHF.

The chain carries TRBV11-2 and TRBJ2-7; 8 bases align to TRBD1. The CDR3 runs 14 residues. The ends lost 7 bases at V and 6 bases at J; junction bases unmatched: 11. CDR1 SGHAT and CDR2 FQNNGV come from the germline V gene. CDR3 protein: CASILTGDVGEQYF. CDR3 nucleotides: TGTGCCAGCATCTTGACAGGGGACGTCGGCGAGCAGTACTTC.

The V gene is TRBV2, the J gene TRBJ2-2; 8 bases are shared with TRBD1. Per germline, CDR1 SNHLY and CDR2 FYNNEI. With 3 bases clipped from V and 6 bases from J, the junction kept 6 bases outside the gene matches. This CDR3 comprises 15 residues. The DNA of the CDR3 is TGTGCCAGCAGTGACCACAGGGGGACGGCCGGGGAGCTGTTTTTT. It is translated as CASSDHRGTAGELFF.

V usage is TRBV7-2 and J usage is TRBJ2-7; D not certain. CDR3 size: 14 residues. The germline gives CDR1 SGHTA, CDR2 FQGNSA. V dropped 5 bases and J dropped 0 bases, with 11 bases sitting between them. The CDR3, as DNA: TGTGCCAGCAGCCCAATCGGAAGCTCCTACGAGCAGTACTTC. Protein sequence: CASSPIGSSYEQYF.

The chain combines TRBV4-1 with TRBJ2-5; 9 bases agree with TRBD1. The CDR3 sequence is 18 residues long. CDR1 MGHRA and CDR2 YSYEKL come from the germline V gene. J gave up 1 base and V 0 bases, and 9 bases lay outside the gene matches. Written as DNA, the CDR3 is TGCGCCAGCAGCCAAGACCCGGGACAGGGCCCGGGCCAAGAGACCCAGTACTTC. Translated, it gives CASSQDPGQGPGQETQYF.

V usage is TRBV28 and J usage is TRBJ2-4; either TRBD1 or TRBD2 may fit D (5 bases each). Germline lookup yields CDR1 MDHEN and CDR2 SYDVKM. CDR3 length equals 15 residues. V was trimmed by 4 bases and J by 2 bases, leaving 12 bases between them. This CDR3 is CASSSRGVPKNIQYF. CDR3 DNA: TGTGCCAGCAGTTCTCGAGGGGTTCCCAAAAACATTCAGTACTTC.

CDR3 amino acids: CAWSGVDRGSLTYGYTF. DNA of the CDR3: TGTGCCTGGAGTGGGGTGGACAGGGGTTCCCTTACCTATGGCTACACCTTC. This sequence joins TRBV30 and TRBJ1-2, with TRBD1 matching over 9 bases. The CDR3 is 17 residues long. Germline V gene lookup returns CDR1 GTSNPN and CDR2 SVGIG (reference sequence). The V and J ends lost 1 base and 4 bases, in that order; junction bases with no gene match: 13.